These T cell receptor beta chains were read from a single sample in a study of cytomegalovirus exposure and HLA in healthy donors. Sequencing used immunoSEQ multiplex PCR; TCRdb keeps in-frame clones, though not all of them. The sample data list roughly 30,000 clones. The sequenced sample was PBMCs. The receptors were gathered from a middle-aged woman in good health and CMV-seropositive. The CDR3 runs from the conserved cysteine through the conserved F or W. D genes are given only for firm matches.

d_gene: TRBD1; v_gene: TRBV2; j_gene: TRBJ1-2; CDR3aa: CASSDVARGLVGYGYTF; CDR3nt: TGTGCCAGCAGTGATGTGGCCAGGGGGCTAGTTGGCTATGGCTACACCTTC
d_gene: TRBD1; v_gene: TRBV5-1; j_gene: TRBJ1-1; CDR3aa: CASSLGQGRNTEAFF; CDR3nt: TGCGCCAGCAGCCTCGGACAGGGAAGAAACACTGAAGCTTTCTTT
d_gene: TRBD1; v_gene: TRBV27; j_gene: TRBJ2-7; CDR3aa: CASSLGEPDRGINEQYF; CDR3nt: TGTGCCAGCAGTTTGGGGGAGCCGGACAGGGGGATCAACGAGCAGTACTTC
d_gene: TRBD1; v_gene: TRBV19; j_gene: TRBJ1-3; CDR3aa: CASSRGQGGNTIYF; CDR3nt: TGTGCCAGTAGTCGGGGACAGGGTGGAAACACCATATATTTT
d_gene: TRBD1; v_gene: TRBV29-1; j_gene: TRBJ1-1; CDR3aa: CSVDIGQGSAFF; CDR3nt: TGCAGCGTTGATATTGGACAGGGATCAGCTTTCTTT
d_gene: -; v_gene: TRBV28; j_gene: TRBJ2-7; CDR3aa: CASRGSSYEQYF; CDR3nt: TGTGCCAGCAGGGGCTCCTCCTACGAGCAGTACTTC
d_gene: -; v_gene: TRBV5-4; j_gene: TRBJ1-5; CDR3aa: CASSLDPDQPQHF; CDR3nt: TGTGCCAGCAGCTTGGATCCGGATCAGCCCCAGCATTTT
d_gene: -; v_gene: TRBV6-5; j_gene: TRBJ2-1; CDR3aa: CASSPSGDSYNEQFF; CDR3nt: TGTGCCAGCAGCCCCAGCGGAGACTCCTACAATGAGCAGTTCTTC
d_gene: TRBD2; v_gene: TRBV7-8; j_gene: TRBJ2-3; CDR3aa: CASSLVSAGGDTQYF; CDR3nt: TGTGCCAGCAGCTTAGTCAGTGCGGGAGGCGATACGCAGTATTTT
d_gene: TRBD1; v_gene: TRBV6-5; j_gene: TRBJ1-2; CDR3aa: CASSYTGGQGYTF; CDR3nt: TGTGCCAGCAGTTACACAGGGGGACAAGGCTACACCTTC
d_gene: -; v_gene: TRBV5-6; j_gene: TRBJ1-2; CDR3aa: CASSFWGGDYGYTF; CDR3nt: TGTGCCAGCAGCTTTTGGGGGGGAGACTATGGCTACACCTTC
d_gene: TRBD1; v_gene: TRBV7-9; j_gene: TRBJ1-2; CDR3aa: CASSRDRGRFYGYTF; CDR3nt: TGTGCCAGCTCCCGGGACAGGGGGCGCTTCTATGGCTACACCTTC
d_gene: -; v_gene: TRBV29-1; j_gene: TRBJ1-1; CDR3aa: CSVAAANTEAFF; CDR3nt: TGCAGCGTTGCCGCGGCGAACACTGAAGCTTTCTTT
d_gene: -; v_gene: TRBV30; j_gene: TRBJ1-2; CDR3aa: CAWSENEYYGYTF; CDR3nt: TGTGCCTGGAGTGAGAACGAGTACTATGGCTACACCTTC
d_gene: -; v_gene: TRBV4-1; j_gene: TRBJ1-5; CDR3aa: CASSQLPTGVGQPQHF; CDR3nt: TGCGCCAGCAGCCAACTCCCAACGGGGGTTGGTCAGCCCCAGCATTTT
d_gene: -; v_gene: TRBV7-9; j_gene: TRBJ2-2; CDR3aa: CASSLASSGPSTGELFF; CDR3nt: TGTGCCAGCAGCTTAGCGTCGTCAGGGCCTTCGACCGGGGAGCTGTTTTTT
d_gene: -; v_gene: TRBV18; j_gene: TRBJ1-4; CDR3aa: CASSPYQQGPLNEKLFF; CDR3nt: TGTGCCAGCTCACCTTACCAGCAGGGCCCGCTTAATGAAAAACTGTTTTTT
d_gene: -; v_gene: TRBV29-1; j_gene: TRBJ2-2; CDR3aa: CSARRSSGELFF; CDR3nt: TGCAGCGCCCGCAGGTCGAGCGGGGAGCTGTTTTTT
d_gene: TRBD1; v_gene: TRBV30; j_gene: TRBJ1-5; CDR3aa: CAWSVGQGDQPQHF; CDR3nt: TGTGCCTGGAGTGTGGGACAGGGAGATCAGCCCCAGCATTTT
d_gene: -; v_gene: TRBV29-1; j_gene: TRBJ2-1; CDR3aa: CSVLEGGEQFF; CDR3nt: TGCAGCGTCCTAGAGGGCGGTGAGCAGTTCTTC
d_gene: -; v_gene: TRBV4-2; j_gene: TRBJ1-1; CDR3aa: CASSQDIQGTEDFF; CDR3nt: TGTGCCAGCAGCCAAGATATACAGGGAACTGAAGATTTCTTT
d_gene: -; v_gene: TRBV5-1; j_gene: TRBJ2-5; CDR3aa: CASSGTNQETQYF; CDR3nt: TGCGCCAGCAGCGGGACAAACCAAGAGACCCAGTACTTC
d_gene: TRBD2; v_gene: TRBV5-5; j_gene: TRBJ2-1; CDR3aa: CASSFWGREGLDEQFF; CDR3nt: TGTGCCAGCAGCTTTTGGGGGCGGGAGGGCCTGGATGAGCAGTTCTTC
d_gene: -; v_gene: TRBV2; j_gene: TRBJ1-2; CDR3aa: CASSLRDSGYTF; CDR3nt: TGTGCCAGCAGTCTCAGGGATTCTGGCTACACCTTC
d_gene: TRBD2; v_gene: TRBV28; j_gene: TRBJ2-1; CDR3aa: CASSSSSGSSYNEQFF; CDR3nt: TGTGCCAGCAGTTCATCAAGCGGGAGCTCCTACAATGAGCAGTTCTTC
d_gene: TRBD1; v_gene: TRBV18; j_gene: TRBJ2-5; CDR3aa: CASSPLPGQGAPQETQYF; CDR3nt: TGTGCCAGCTCACCTCTACCGGGACAGGGGGCACCTCAAGAGACCCAGTACTTC
d_gene: TRBD2; v_gene: TRBV7-9; j_gene: TRBJ2-1; CDR3aa: CASSHAGTSNEQFF; CDR3nt: TGTGCCAGCAGCCATGCCGGGACTAGCAATGAGCAGTTCTTC
d_gene: -; v_gene: TRBV29-1; j_gene: TRBJ2-7; CDR3aa: CSVPADNSNEQYF; CDR3nt: TGCAGCGTTCCGGCGGACAACTCTAACGAGCAGTACTTC
d_gene: TRBD1; v_gene: TRBV10-3; j_gene: TRBJ2-1; CDR3aa: CAISPTGGGINEQFF; CDR3nt: TGTGCCATCAGTCCGACAGGGGGCGGCATCAATGAGCAGTTCTTC
d_gene: -; v_gene: TRBV2; j_gene: TRBJ2-5; CDR3aa: CASSEVGWVEVQETQYF; CDR3nt: TGTGCCAGCAGTGAAGTTGGGTGGGTGGAGGTCCAAGAGACCCAGTACTTC
d_gene: TRBD1; v_gene: TRBV5-1; j_gene: TRBJ1-5; CDR3aa: CASSPGQGGMNQPQHF; CDR3nt: TGCGCCAGCAGCCCCGGACAGGGGGGTATGAATCAGCCCCAGCATTTT
d_gene: TRBD1; v_gene: TRBV13; j_gene: TRBJ1-2; CDR3aa: CASSLGTGDYGYTF; CDR3nt: TGTGCCAGCAGCTTAGGAACAGGGGACTATGGCTACACCTTC
d_gene: -; v_gene: TRBV30; j_gene: TRBJ1-1; CDR3aa: CAWSILRSGGSGPMNTEAFF; CDR3nt: TGTGCCTGGAGTATACTACGTTCCGGGGGGAGTGGGCCCATGAACACTGAAGCTTTCTTT
d_gene: -; v_gene: TRBV29-1; j_gene: TRBJ1-1; CDR3aa: CSALRDTAFF; CDR3nt: TGCAGCGCCCTCCGGGACACAGCTTTCTTT
d_gene: TRBD2; v_gene: TRBV30; j_gene: TRBJ2-7; CDR3aa: CAWKPKREISYEQYF; CDR3nt: TGTGCCTGGAAGCCTAAGCGGGAGATCTCCTACGAGCAGTACTTC
d_gene: -; v_gene: TRBV5-4; j_gene: TRBJ2-1; CDR3aa: CASSRRVNEQFF; CDR3nt: TGTGCCAGCAGCCGGAGGGTCAATGAGCAGTTCTTC
d_gene: TRBD2; v_gene: TRBV9; j_gene: TRBJ2-1; CDR3aa: CASSTRLAGKTEQFF; CDR3nt: TGTGCCAGCAGCACGCGACTAGCGGGAAAAACTGAGCAGTTCTTC
d_gene: -; v_gene: TRBV2; j_gene: TRBJ2-3; CDR3aa: CASSEESAGASTDTQYF; CDR3nt: TGTGCCAGCAGTGAGGAGAGCGCCGGTGCTAGCACAGATACGCAGTATTTT
d_gene: TRBD1; v_gene: TRBV30; j_gene: TRBJ1-5; CDR3aa: CAWSGLTGGKEPQHF; CDR3nt: TGTGCCTGGAGTGGCCTAACAGGGGGCAAGGAGCCCCAGCATTTT
d_gene: TRBD1; v_gene: TRBV30; j_gene: TRBJ1-2; CDR3aa: CAWSVERTGGRGYTF; CDR3nt: TGTGCCTGGAGTGTAGAACGCACAGGGGGCAGGGGCTACACCTTC
d_gene: TRBD2; v_gene: TRBV5-6; j_gene: TRBJ2-7; CDR3aa: CASSLKSGTSGYEQYF; CDR3nt: TGTGCCAGCAGCCTAAAGTCCGGGACTAGTGGATACGAGCAGTACTTC
d_gene: TRBD2; v_gene: TRBV7-2; j_gene: TRBJ2-6; CDR3aa: CASSQGGTSVLTF; CDR3nt: TGTGCCAGCAGCCAAGGGGGGACTAGCGTCCTGACTTTC